The clone carrying this T cell receptor (beta chain) was observed a few times. The sample belongs to a study of blood T cell repertoires in COVID-19. Seattle enrolled patients during active infection and tracked them longitudinally. The CDR3 length is 15 residues. The V and J ends lost 0 bases and 10 bases, in that order; junction bases with no gene match: 8. Germline V gene sequence: CDR1 LGHNA, CDR2 YNFKEQ. TCRdb's table, derived via immunoSEQ multiplex PCR, lists solely in-frame clones and lacks some. The repertoire consists of 130,000 to 150,000 clones, with around 75% occurring once and the leading ten covering 5%.

This clonotype was obtained from a woman in her 70s with COVID-19, enrolled during active disease. The sample was peripheral blood. V is TRBV4-2 and J is TRBJ2-1; 8 positions match TRBD2. The CDR3 loop is CASSQDWLGRGEQFF. As DNA, the CDR3 is TGTGCCAGCAGCCAAGATTGGCTCGGGAGGGGGGAGCAGTTCTTC.